One sample yielded the 30 T cell receptor beta chains listed below, sequenced in a study of OX40 agonist ivuxolimab in advanced cancers. Sequenced by immunoSEQ multiplex PCR; TCRdb stores in-frame clones only, minus some. The sample has 40,000 to 55,000 clones; about 91% are singletons. The input for sequencing was CD4+ or CD8+ T cells sorted from blood, taken in a trial of the OX40 agonist ivuxolimab. The receptors derive from an adult with an advanced solid tumor such as melanoma, head and neck, liver or kidney cancer.

The CDR3 loop reads CASSSLSGRAVDTQYF. The DNA for the CDR3 is TGTGCCAGCAGCTCACTTAGCGGGAGAGCGGTAGATACGCAGTATTTT. The gene calls are TRBV9 and TRBJ2-3; 9 positions agree with TRBD2. CDR1 and CDR2 (germline): SGDLS, YYNGEE. This CDR3 is 16 amino acids long. V lost 4 bases to trimming and J lost 5 bases; unmatched junction nucleotides: 11.

This clone occurred once. This rearrangement joins TRBV19 to TRBJ2-1, with a weak D call TRBD1 (5 bases). Trimming removed 3 bases at V and 4 bases at J, with 19 bases between. The CDR3 has 17 amino acids. From germline, CDR1 is LNHDA and CDR2 SQIVND (reference sequence). CDR3: CASSIFAGNSAYNEQFF. The CDR3 region has the DNA TGTGCCAGTAGTATTTTTGCAGGGAACTCCGCGTACAATGAGCAGTTCTTC.

V and J are TRBV4-3 and TRBJ2-1; D perhaps matches TRBD1 (5 bases). V was pared by 0 bases and J by 14 bases, with 14 bases between. Germline CDR1 is LGHNA and CDR2 is YSLEER. The CDR3 spans 13 residues. CDR3 DNA: TGCGCCAGCAGCCAAGATACTGGGGCCCATAAGTTCTTC. Its protein is CASSQDTGAHKFF.

The chain is built from TRBV13 and TRBJ2-7; D is ambiguous. Trimming stripped 6 bases from V and 5 bases from J, with 11 bases between. This CDR3 spans 12 amino acids. Germline V gene sequence: CDR1 PRHDT, CDR2 FYEKMQ (reference sequence). In nucleotides, the CDR3 is TGTGCCAGCAGTTCAGGCTGGAACGAGCAGTACTTC. Amino acid sequence: CASSSGWNEQYF.

The V gene is TRBV11-3, the J gene TRBJ2-5; D could derive from TRBD1 or TRBD2 (5 bases each). Germline V gives CDR1 SGHNT, CDR2 YENEEA. V was shortened by 5 bases and J by 1 base, with 11 bases between the two germline ends. The CDR3 runs to 14 residues. In DNA, the CDR3 is TGTGCCAGCAGCACCCGGGACGGCCAAGAGACCCAGTACTTC. Translation: CASSTRDGQETQYF.

The J gene is TRBJ2-1, the V gene TRBV11-3; 10 nucleotides align to TRBD1. CDR3 length: 18 residues. Per germline, CDR1 SGHNT and CDR2 YENEEA. Trimming at V came to 1 base and at J to 8 bases, leaving 14 bases not matched to a gene. In DNA form, the CDR3 reads TGTGCCAGCAGCTTAGCTTCCGTTAAGACAGGGGGCTCTTATGAGCAGTTCTTC. Translating gives CASSLASVKTGGSYEQFF.

This rearrangement joins TRBV30 to TRBJ1-5; D call uncertain. This CDR3 is 14 amino acids long. Trimming cost V 0 bases and J 6 bases, with 12 bases left between them. The germline V gene has CDR1 GTSNPN and CDR2 SVGIG (reference sequence). The CDR3 nucleotides read TGTGCCTGGAGTGTCTGGGCATCTGGTCAGCCCCAGCATTTT. This encodes CAWSVWASGQPQHF.

To note about this clone: Mismatch with germline at one junction end may stem from a read error. The V call is TRBV7-7, the J call TRBJ2-3, with 12 bases matching TRBD2. The germline CDR1 and CDR2 sequences are SSHAT and FNYEAQ (reference sequence). CDR3 length equals 15 residues. For the CDR3, the DNA is TGTGCTAGCAGCTCAGGACTAGCGGGATCAGATACGCAGTATTTT. It yields the protein CASSSGLAGSDTQYF.

This clone was seen just once. The chain combines TRBV27 with TRBJ2-7; D may be TRBD1 (5 bases). This CDR3 has 14 amino acids. The V end lost 5 bases, the J end lost 3 bases, and 14 bases lay between the germline ends. Germline values: CDR1 MNHEY, CDR2 SMNVEV (reference sequence). The CDR3 coding sequence is TGTGCCAGCAGTCCCGGACATAAGGTCTACGAGCAGTACTTC. This gives the protein CASSPGHKVYEQYF.

The gene calls are TRBV7-8 and TRBJ2-4, with D unresolved. Germline loops: CDR1 SGHVS, CDR2 FQNEAQ. V shed 5 bases and J shed 3 bases, with 11 bases lying between them. The CDR3 sequence is 14 residues long. The CDR3 protein is CASSPSGHKNIQYF. DNA of the CDR3: TGTGCCAGCAGCCCTTCAGGCCACAAAAACATTCAGTACTTC.

The chain carries TRBV27 and TRBJ2-7; TRBD1 matches at 7 bases. The J segment lost 4 bases and the V segment lost 4 bases, leaving 10 bases of the junction unmatched. The CDR3 length is 15 residues. Germline assignment: CDR1 MNHEY and CDR2 SMNVEV (reference sequence). In DNA, the CDR3 is TGTGCCAGCAGTTCAATGACAGGGAGTGTGTACGAGCAGTACTTC. Its protein product is CASSSMTGSVYEQYF.

This sequence joins TRBV27 and TRBJ2-2; 7 positions agree with TRBD1. The CDR3 length is 16 residues. Germline CDR1 and CDR2: MNHEY and SMNVEV (reference sequence). J was trimmed by 4 bases and V by 3 bases; bases with no gene match: 8. Written as DNA, the CDR3 is TGTGCCAGCAGTTTGGGGCTAGGGGGCGGCACCGGGGAGCTGTTTTTT. Protein: CASSLGLGGGTGELFF.

The chain employs TRBV2 and TRBJ2-7; 8 nucleotides align to TRBD2. V gave up 4 bases and J gave up 3 bases; unmatched junction bases: 5. The germline gives CDR1 SNHLY, CDR2 FYNNEI. CDR3 length: 14 residues. For the CDR3, the DNA is TGTGCCAGCAGTGTGGGAGCGGGGGACTACGAGCAGTACTTC. Translated, it gives CASSVGAGDYEQYF.

The chain couples TRBV2 to TRBJ1-1, with D possibly being TRBD1 (5 bases). Trimming pared 7 bases from V and 1 base from J, leaving 10 bases between. The CDR3 runs 13 residues. The germline CDR1 and CDR2 sequences are SNHLY and FYNNEI. DNA for the CDR3: TGTGCCAGCAAACGGGGGGAGAACACTGAAGCTTTCTTT. Translation gives CASKRGENTEAFF.

The chain is built from TRBV4-1 and TRBJ1-3; TRBD1 matches at 10 bases. The CDR3 sequence is 16 residues long. The ends lost 4 bases at V and 1 base at J; junction bases unmatched: 4. Per germline, CDR1 MGHRA and CDR2 YSYEKL. Here the CDR3 reads CASSPEDRGSGNTIYF. The CDR3 region has the DNA TGCGCCAGCAGCCCCGAGGACAGGGGGTCTGGAAACACCATATATTTT.

The V and J genes are TRBV9 and TRBJ1-2; D possibly corresponds to TRBD1 (6 bases). The CDR3 sequence is 17 residues long. Trimming took 1 base from V and 5 from J, leaving 21 bases between them. Looked up from germline, CDR1 is SGDLS and CDR2 is YYNGEE. Here the CDR3 DNA reads TGTGCCAGCAGCGTATCAGGGACAACGAGGTCGGGGTATGGCTACACCTTC. It translates to CASSVSGTTRSGYGYTF.

The chain has TRBV13 and TRBJ2-3; possibly TRBD1 for D (5 bases). V was shortened by 4 bases and J by 6 bases, with 11 bases between the two germline ends. CDR1 is PRHDT, CDR2 FYEKMQ, per germline (reference sequence). The CDR3 is 13 amino acids. In nucleotides, the CDR3 is TGTGCCAGCAGCTCCCAGGGTTCCGATACGCAGTATTTT. Protein: CASSSQGSDTQYF.

The gene calls are TRBV7-8 and TRBJ2-7, with D possibly matching TRBD2 (6 bases). The CDR3 is made up of 13 amino acids. The germline gives CDR1 SGHVS, CDR2 FQNEAQ. Trimming took off 5 bases at V and 3 bases at J, with 11 bases between the two ends. This CDR3 is CASSPPGLYEQYF. For the CDR3, the DNA is TGTGCCAGCAGCCCCCCGGGACTCTACGAGCAGTACTTC.

V is TRBV5-5 and J is TRBJ2-1; 9 nucleotides align to TRBD1. Germline V gene sequence: CDR1 SGHKS, CDR2 YYEKEE (reference sequence). CDR3 length: 15 residues. The junction had 5 bases not matched to a gene; V was cut back by 4 bases and J by 3 bases. As DNA, the CDR3 is TGTGCCAGCAGCCCCGGGACAGGGTTCTACAATGAGCAGTTCTTC. Amino acid sequence: CASSPGTGFYNEQFF. The whole variable domain, filled in from reference TRBV5-5 and TRBJ2-1, reads DAGVTQSPTHLIKTRGQQVTLRCSPISGHKSVSWYQQVLGQGPQFIFQYYEKEERGRGNFPDRFSARQFPNYSSELNVNALLLGDSALYLCASSPGTGFYNEQFFGPGTRLTVL.

The chain is built from TRBV7-8 and TRBJ2-7; D perhaps matches TRBD2 (6 bases). V dropped 2 bases and J dropped 7 bases, with 18 bases sitting between them. In germline, CDR1 is SGHVS, CDR2 FQNEAQ. The CDR3 is 15 amino acids. CDR3 nucleotides: TGTGCCAGCAGCTTACCGCGGGACCCGAAAAAGGAGCAGTACTTC. Protein product: CASSLPRDPKKEQYF. Together with reference TRBV7-8 and TRBJ2-7, the CDR3 gives the full variable domain: GAGVSQSPRYKVAKRGQDVALRCDPISGHVSLFWYQQALGQGPEFLTYFQNEAQLDKSGLPSDRFFAERPEGSVSTLKIQRTQQEDSAVYLCASSLPRDPKKEQYFGPGTRLTVT.

This chain links TRBV2 with TRBJ2-7; 9 nucleotides agree with TRBD2. This CDR3 region has 19 residues. Germline loops: CDR1 SNHLY, CDR2 FYNNEI. V was clipped by 2 bases and J by 4 bases; unmatched bases: 18. For the CDR3, the DNA is TGTGCCAGCAGTGAAATTCCCCGTGGTAGCGGGAGAAAGGGGTACGAGCAGTACTTC. Translating gives CASSEIPRGSGRKGYEQYF. Based on the CDR3 plus reference TRBV2 and TRBJ2-7, the full variable domain is EPEVTQTPSHQVTQMGQEVILRCVPISNHLYFYWYRQILGQKVEFLVSFYNNEISEKSEIFDDQFSVERPDGSNFTLKIRSTKLEDSAMYFCASSEIPRGSGRKGYEQYFGPGTRLTVT.

The rearrangement joins TRBV6-5 to TRBJ2-1, with no clear D. Germline V gene sequence: CDR1 MNHEY, CDR2 SVGAGI. The V and J ends lost 0 bases and 5 bases respectively, with 11 bases between them. This CDR3 is 15 amino acids long. The CDR3 DNA reads TGTGCCAGCAGTTACTCGATTACCAGCAACAATGAGCAGTTCTTC. Translating it yields CASSYSITSNNEQFF.

This clone was counted once. This chain connects TRBV30 to TRBJ2-7; D is unresolved. There are 11 residues in the CDR3. The V end lost 0 bases, the J end lost 4 bases, and 4 bases lay between the germline ends. CDR1 is GTSNPN and CDR2 is SVGIG in the germline V gene (reference sequence). Written as DNA, the CDR3 is TGTGCCTGGAGTGTAAGTTACGAGCAGTACTTC. Protein product: CAWSVSYEQYF.

This sequence joins TRBV9 and TRBJ2-7; D is undetermined. CDR3 length: 13 residues. Germline loops: CDR1 SGDLS, CDR2 YYNGEE. Deletions cut 0 bases from V and 6 bases from J, with 10 bases between. The CDR3 bases are TGTGCCAGCAGCGTAGAGGGTCTAGGCGAGCAGTACTTC. Its protein is CASSVEGLGEQYF.

This clone was picked up a small number of times. The chain employs TRBV11-1 and TRBJ2-1; the match to TRBD1 covers 7 bases. J lost 7 bases, V lost 4 bases, and 7 bases had no gene match. CDR1 is SGHAT and CDR2 is FQDESV in the germline V gene (reference sequence). The CDR3 has 14 amino acids. Written as DNA, the CDR3 is TGTGCCAGCAGCTCTTCCCAGACAGGGAATGAGCAGTTCTTC. It is translated as CASSSSQTGNEQFF.

This clone was observed a single time. The rearrangement uses TRBV9 and TRBJ2-7, with 9 bases lining up with TRBD2. The CDR3 sequence is 14 residues long. V gave up 4 bases and J gave up 8 bases; unmatched junction bases: 10. Germline V gives CDR1 SGDLS, CDR2 YYNGEE. As DNA, the CDR3 is TGTGCCAGCAGCCCAGCGGGCGGGGGGGAAAAGCAGTACTTC. As protein: CASSPAGGGEKQYF.

A single count supports this clone. The chain recombines TRBV6-5 with TRBJ1-2, with D uncertain. CDR1 and CDR2 from the germline V gene are MNHEY and SVGAGI. The CDR3 is 15 residues long. The ends were cut back, 0 bases at V and 0 bases at J, with 8 bases in the middle. The chain's CDR3 is CASSYSWEANYGYTF. CDR3 coding DNA: TGTGCCAGCAGTTACTCATGGGAAGCTAACTATGGCTACACCTTC.

V is TRBV30 and J is TRBJ2-2; tentative D call: TRBD2 (5 bases). CDR1 is GTSNPN, CDR2 SVGIG, per germline (reference sequence). Trimming took off 5 bases at V and 8 bases at J, with 12 bases between the two ends. The CDR3 has 12 residues. The CDR3 DNA reads TGTGCCTGGGGCGGGTCTTGGGGGGAGCTGTTTTTT. Translated: CAWGGSWGELFF.

The gene calls are TRBV7-9 and TRBJ1-1; D unresolved. Trimming cost V 5 bases and J 11 bases, with 12 bases left between them. The V gene's germline CDR1 is SEHNR and CDR2 FQNEAQ (reference sequence). The CDR3 is made up of 11 amino acids. The CDR3 sequence is CASSPDSDAFF. The CDR3 DNA is TGTGCCAGCAGCCCTGATTCGGACGCTTTCTTT. The entire variable domain, with the rest obtained from reference TRBV7-9 and TRBJ1-1, is as follows: DTGVSQNPRHKITKRGQNVTFRCDPISEHNRLYWYRQTLGQGPEFLTYFQNEAQLEKSRLLSDRFSAERPKGSFSTLEIQRTEQGDSAMYLCASSPDSDAFFGQGTRLTVV.

The chain employs TRBV6-5 and TRBJ2-1; the match to TRBD2 covers 9 bases. CDR3 length: 15 residues. J was trimmed by 5 bases and V by 4 bases; bases with no gene match: 6. Germline loops: CDR1 MNHEY, CDR2 SVGAGI. The CDR3 loop is CASSFSGRVDNEQFF. CDR3 nucleotide sequence: TGTGCCAGCAGTTTTAGCGGGAGAGTCGACAATGAGCAGTTCTTC.